The clone carrying this T cell receptor beta chain was found many times. Amplified regions were TCR beta CDR3 sequences from RNA transcripts. A first-round RT-PCR of the TCR CDR3 used the HTBI primer set. TCRdb re-analysed the multiplex PCR reads in MiXCR, keeping a single row per CDR3 protein. The sample holds about 600,000 distinct CDR3 sequences, 11% to 15% seen once. This specimen belongs to a study of T cells in Graves' hyperthyroidism and ophthalmopathy. PBMCs were obtained from 10 ml fresh peripheral blood. Germline-derived CDR1 and CDR2 are SGHTA and FQGNSA. The CDR3 is made up of 16 amino acids. J gave up 2 bases and V 5 bases, and 8 bases lay outside the gene matches.

Sequenced: blood. The gene calls are TRBV7-2 and TRBJ2-3, with 9 positions matching TRBD2. The TCR sequence derives from a woman under 30 with Graves' ophthalmopathy. CDR3 nucleotide sequence: TGTGCCAGCAGCCCCTCAGCGGGAGGCTACACAGATACGCAGTATTTT. It translates to CASSPSAGGYTDTQYF.